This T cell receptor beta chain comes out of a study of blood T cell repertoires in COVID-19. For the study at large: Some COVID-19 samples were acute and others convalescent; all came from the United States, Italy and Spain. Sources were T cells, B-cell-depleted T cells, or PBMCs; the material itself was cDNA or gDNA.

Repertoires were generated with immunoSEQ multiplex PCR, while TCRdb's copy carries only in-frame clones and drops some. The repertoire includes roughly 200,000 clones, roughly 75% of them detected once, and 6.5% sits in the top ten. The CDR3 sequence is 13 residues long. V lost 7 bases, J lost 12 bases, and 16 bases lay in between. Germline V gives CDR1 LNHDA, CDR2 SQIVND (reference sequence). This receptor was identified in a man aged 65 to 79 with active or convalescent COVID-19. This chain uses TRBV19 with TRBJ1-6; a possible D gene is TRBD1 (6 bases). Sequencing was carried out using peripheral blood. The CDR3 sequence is CASNDRSFRPLHF. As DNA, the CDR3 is TGTGCCAGTAATGACAGGTCTTTCAGACCCCTCCACTTT.